This TCR beta chain was sequenced during a study of early T cells in non-severe SARS-CoV-2 infection. J was trimmed by 3 bases and V by 2 bases; bases with no gene match: 10. This CDR3 is 16 amino acids long. CDR1 and CDR2 from the germline V gene are SEHNR and FQNEAQ (reference sequence). TCRdb ran MiXCR on the 5' RACE reads and lists one entry per CDR3 protein. The sample includes about 60,000 distinct CDR3 sequences, around 11% of them seen just once. This TCR came from an adult who was a healthcare worker with PCR-confirmed SARS-CoV-2 infection or an uninfected control (not recorded which). V and J are TRBV7-9 and TRBJ2-7, with 7 bases identical to TRBD2. Sequencing used whole blood, obtained at baseline. The CDR3 sequence: CASSLQRSGAHYEQYF. The CDR3 DNA follows: TGTGCCAGCAGCTTACAAAGGAGCGGGGCCCACTACGAGCAGTACTTC.